The text below deals with one T cell receptor (beta chain). This sample is part of a study of glioma-infiltrating T cells. TCR alpha and beta CDR3 regions were amplified from RNA using iRepertoire nested multiplex PCR. TCRdb recomputed calls from the multiplex PCR reads with MiXCR, one row per CDR3 protein. The sample shows 400,000 or so distinct CDR3 sequences, around 38% of them seen only once. The V segment lost 2 bases and the J segment 2 bases; nucleotides outside the gene matches: 4. CDR3 length: 15 amino acids. Germline V CDR1 and CDR2: SGHTA, FQGNSA. This chain connects TRBV7-2 to TRBJ1-2, with 8 nucleotides matching TRBD1. The receptor comes from a human donor with low-grade glioma or glioblastoma, undergoing nonglioma brain surgery, or in good health (not recorded which). The sample consisted of glioma tissue, nonneoplastic brain tissue, or PBMCs (not recorded which). For the CDR3, the DNA is TGTGCCAGCAGCTTATCGGCAGGGGGCAACTATGGCTACACCTTC. Protein: CASSLSAGGNYGYTF.